This passage covers 14 T cell receptor beta chains from one sample sequenced in a study of CD8+ T cells in alopecia areata. Noted treatment: oral pan-JAK inhibitor, 5-10 mg twice daily. Extraction of RNA preceded its reverse transcription into cDNA, which served as the sequencing template. Repertoires were generated with immunoSEQ multiplex PCR, while TCRdb's copy carries only in-frame clones and drops some. The sample includes about 160,000 clones, around 71% of them seen just once. The specimen comprised CD4+ T cells sorted from blood, sampled at week 4, from a patient treated with tofacitinib. The receptors shown here come from a human donor with alopecia areata.

The V gene is TRBV27, the J gene TRBJ2-3; the match to TRBD2 covers 13 bases. CDR1 and CDR2 from the germline V gene are MNHEY and SMNVEV (reference sequence). With V trimmed by 5 bases and J by 1 base, 6 bases remained unmatched. The length of the CDR3 is 17 residues. Here the CDR3 reads CASSPWTSGGRTDTQYF. CDR3 DNA sequence: TGTGCCAGCAGTCCTTGGACTAGCGGGGGACGCACAGATACGCAGTATTTT.

This clone was found a few times. V gene TRBV2 combines with J gene TRBJ2-7; 8 nucleotides align to TRBD2. This CDR3 comprises 16 residues. Germline lookup yields CDR1 SNHLY and CDR2 FYNNEI. The trim removed 3 bases at V and 1 base at J, leaving 8 bases unmatched. CDR3 nucleotide sequence: TGTGCCAGCAGTGAGCTAGGCGGGGGGCAGTCCTACGAGCAGTACTTC. This codes for CASSELGGGQSYEQYF.

With regard to this clone: Its ends do not fully match the called genes, so a read error is possible. The chain is built from TRBV7-9 and TRBJ2-5, with D unresolved. The CDR3 length is 13 residues. Germline assignment: CDR1 SEHNR and CDR2 FQNEAQ (reference sequence). The CDR3 DNA sequence: TGTGCCAGCAGCTTAGACGGGCGTGAGAGCCAGTACTTC. Protein sequence: CASSLDGRESQYF.

The chain links TRBV4-3 to TRBJ1-6; D is possibly TRBD1 (5 bases). CDR1 LGHNA and CDR2 YSLEER come from the germline V gene. V was clipped by 0 bases and J by 8 bases, with 11 bases between them. This CDR3 contains 15 residues. The CDR3 nucleotides are TGCGCCAGCAGCCAAGATGTCCTGGGGGATTCACCCCTCCACTTT. It specifies CASSQDVLGDSPLHF.

The chain is built from TRBV29-1 and TRBJ1-4, with 7 bases lining up with TRBD1. Germline loops: CDR1 SQVTM, CDR2 ANQGSEA. The CDR3 is made up of 12 amino acids. J gave up 10 bases and V 3 bases, and 5 bases lay outside the gene matches. The CDR3 bases are TGCAGCGTTGAGTTCTACAGGGGAAAACTGTTTTTT. Its translation: CSVEFYRGKLFF. The full variable domain, its missing parts supplied by reference TRBV29-1 and TRBJ1-4, is SAVISQKPSRDICQRGTSLTIQCQVDSQVTMMFWYRQQPGQSLTLIATANQGSEATYESGFVIDKFPISRPNLTFSTLTVSNMSPEDSSIYLCSVEFYRGKLFFGSGTQLSVL.

The chain carries TRBV11-2 and TRBJ2-7; 8 positions match TRBD1. The CDR3 totals 14 residues. J lost 6 bases, V lost 5 bases, and 9 bases had no gene match. Germline lookup yields CDR1 SGHAT and CDR2 FQNNGV. The chain's CDR3 is CASSGRTGRSEQYF. CDR3 bases: TGTGCCAGCAGCGGAAGGACAGGGAGGTCCGAGCAGTACTTC. Supplemented by reference TRBV11-2 and TRBJ2-7, the full variable domain reads EAGVAQSPRYKIIEKRQSVAFWCNPISGHATLYWYQQILGQGPKLLIQFQNNGVVDDSQLPKDRFSAERLKGVDSTLKIQPAKLEDSAVYLCASSGRTGRSEQYFGPGTRLTVT.

The chain is built from TRBV5-1 and TRBJ1-3; possible D gene TRBD1, 6 bases. V was clipped by 2 bases and J by 3 bases, with 9 bases between them. The CDR3 runs to 14 residues. CDR1 is SGHRS and CDR2 is YFSETQ in the germline V gene. This CDR3 is CASSLQGLGNTIYF. The CDR3 DNA reads TGCGCCAGCAGCTTACAGGGTCTTGGAAACACCATATATTTT.

V usage is TRBV29-1 and J usage is TRBJ1-2; TRBD1 might be the D (6 bases). Looked up from germline, CDR1 is SQVTM and CDR2 is ANQGSEA. V was shortened by 6 bases and J by 2 bases, with 10 bases between the two germline ends. The CDR3 is made up of 12 amino acids. The CDR3 loop is CSVVRGNYGYTF. CDR3 coding DNA: TGCAGCGTAGTGAGGGGGAACTATGGCTACACCTTC.

This clone has more than one count but fewer than ten. The chain couples TRBV29-1 to TRBJ2-5, with 7 positions matching TRBD1. The CDR3 spans 14 residues. Per the germline V gene, CDR1 is SQVTM and CDR2 is ANQGSEA. V was pared by 6 bases and J by 1 base, with 8 bases of the junction left unmatched. CDR3 nucleotides: TGCAGCGTAGACGATACAGGGGTCCAAGAGACCCAGTACTTC. Translation: CSVDDTGVQETQYF. Full variable domain (outside the CDR3, taken from reference TRBV29-1 and TRBJ2-5): SAVISQKPSRDICQRGTSLTIQCQVDSQVTMMFWYRQQPGQSLTLIATANQGSEATYESGFVIDKFPISRPNLTFSTLTVSNMSPEDSSIYLCSVDDTGVQETQYFGPGTRLLVL.

This clone has a single count. The chain is built from TRBV29-1 and TRBJ1-1, with unresolved D. With 6 bases removed from V and 2 bases from J, the gap between germline ends came to 13 bases. This CDR3 has 13 amino acids. Germline values: CDR1 SQVTM, CDR2 ANQGSEA. CDR3 nucleotide sequence: TGCAGCGTCCTCGAGTACACCAACACTGAAGCTTTCTTT. Its protein is CSVLEYTNTEAFF.

This clone showed up just a few times. The CDR3 coding sequence is TGCAGCGTTGAAGCCGGAGCGAATGAAGCTTTCTTT. It is translated as CSVEAGANEAFF. V gene TRBV29-1 combines with J gene TRBJ1-1, with no clear D. The CDR3 contains 12 residues. V lost 1 base and J lost 7, with 10 bases in between. Per germline, CDR1 SQVTM and CDR2 ANQGSEA.

The chain couples TRBV11-2 to TRBJ2-2, with a possible D match to TRBD2 (5 bases). The germline V gene encodes CDR1 SGHAT and CDR2 FQNNGV. There are 14 residues in the CDR3. The V and J ends lost 6 bases and 2 bases respectively, with 10 bases between them. In DNA form, the CDR3 reads TGTGCCAGCAGTTTCGGGGAAAACACCGGGGAGCTGTTTTTT. It codes for CASSFGENTGELFF.

J is TRBJ2-5 and V is TRBV5-1, with D tentatively TRBD1 or TRBD2 (5 bases each). From germline, CDR1 is SGHRS and CDR2 YFSETQ. This CDR3 has 13 amino acids. Deletions cut 8 bases from V and 6 bases from J, with 17 bases between. Here the CDR3 reads CARPGTMRKTQYF. The DNA for the CDR3 is TGCGCCAGACCCGGGACGATGAGGAAGACCCAGTACTTC.

This clone was found once. This chain connects TRBV30 to TRBJ2-7, with D tentatively TRBD1 (5 bases). V was pared by 8 bases and J by 4 bases, with 12 bases between. The CDR3 length is 11 residues. Germline V CDR1 and CDR2: GTSNPN, SVGIG (reference sequence). CDR3 in amino acids: CAHRRQYEQYF. CDR3 DNA: TGTGCCCACAGGAGACAATACGAGCAGTACTTC.